This TCR beta chain is from a study of vaccination and CD4 T cells after COVID-19. The overall study: Recovered-phase convalescent patients showed SARS-CoV-2 positivity by nasal swab PCR; roughly ten were mild, one severe. The BNT162b2 or mRNA-1273 vaccine was given to participants in two doses. As control conditions, cultures were given either a CEFX pool serving as positive control, an HIV-1 Nef pool, or no peptide at all.

Documented treatment: roughly 10-day PBMC culture with coronavirus spike peptide pools or control peptides (ViraFEST assay). IL-2 (around 10 IU/ml) and peptide pools (approximately 10 ug/ml) were added to cultures of a few million PBMCs per well. Concerning this clonotype: Its specificity is unknown. The junction departs from the called germline gene at one end, perhaps through a read error.

An Oncomine TCR Beta short-read assay was used to sequence the DNA from cultured CD4+ T cells. One entry per CDR3 protein results from TCRdb running MiXCR on the PCR reads. The sample holds thousands of distinct CDR3 sequences, around half seen once. CDR3 length: 15 amino acids. The germline gives CDR1 DFQATT, CDR2 SNEGSKA (reference sequence). The receptor comes from a human donor who had recovered from COVID-19. Sequenced sample: CD4+ T cells from blood, cultured in vitro. This chain joins TRBV20-1 and TRBJ2-3; the match to TRBD2 covers 10 bases. Written as DNA, the CDR3 is TGCAGTGCCAGAGCGCTAGCGGGAGCTTCAGATACGCAGTATTTT. Encoded protein: CSARALAGASDTQYF.